The entry below describes one TCR beta chain. These data belong to a study of chemoradiotherapy in HPV16-positive cancers. Germline-derived CDR1 and CDR2 are LGHNT and FRNRAP. V trimming: 2 bases; J trimming: 8 bases; junction bases outside the gene matches: 9. This CDR3 has 16 residues. The protocol was immunoSEQ multiplex PCR, while the TCRdb copy is restricted to in-frame clones and leaves out a portion. In the table there are around 6,000 clones, 90% of which are singletons. The chain has TRBV12-5 and TRBJ2-1, with 10 bases aligning to TRBD2. The source of this sequence is a human donor with HPV-associated anogenital cancer. The sample consisted of blood, taken from a patient who underwent chemoradiotherapy. This CDR3 reads CASGLPPSGSRDEQFF. CDR3 bases: TGTGCTAGTGGTTTGCCACCTAGCGGGAGTCGGGATGAGCAGTTCTTC.